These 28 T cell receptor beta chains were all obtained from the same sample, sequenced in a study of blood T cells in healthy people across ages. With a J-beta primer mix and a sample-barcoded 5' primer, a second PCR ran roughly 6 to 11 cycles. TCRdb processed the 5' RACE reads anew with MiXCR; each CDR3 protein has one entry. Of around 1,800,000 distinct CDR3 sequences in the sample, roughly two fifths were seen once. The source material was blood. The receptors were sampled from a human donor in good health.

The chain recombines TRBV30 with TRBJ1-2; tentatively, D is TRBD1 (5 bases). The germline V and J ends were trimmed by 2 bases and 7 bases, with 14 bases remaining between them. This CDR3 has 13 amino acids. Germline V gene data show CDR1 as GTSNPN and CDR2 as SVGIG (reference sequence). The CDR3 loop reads CAWSNSREFGYTF. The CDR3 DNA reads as TGTGCCTGGAGTAATAGCAGGGAGTTTGGCTACACCTTC.

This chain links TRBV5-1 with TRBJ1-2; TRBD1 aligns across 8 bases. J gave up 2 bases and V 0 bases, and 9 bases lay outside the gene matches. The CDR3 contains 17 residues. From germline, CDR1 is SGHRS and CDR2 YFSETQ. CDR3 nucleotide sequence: TGCGCCAGCAGCTTGGCCCGAGGACAGGGAGGAAACTATGGCTACACCTTC. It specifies CASSLARGQGGNYGYTF.

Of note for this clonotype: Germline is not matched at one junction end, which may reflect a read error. CDR3 in DNA: TGCGTCAGCAGCCTATTTAGGGACAGTGACTATGGCTACACCTTC. Its protein product is CVSSLFRDSDYGYTF. The V and J genes are TRBV4-1 and TRBJ1-2, with 7 bases lining up with TRBD1. The germline V gene encodes CDR1 MGHRA and CDR2 YSYEKL. The CDR3 is 15 residues long.

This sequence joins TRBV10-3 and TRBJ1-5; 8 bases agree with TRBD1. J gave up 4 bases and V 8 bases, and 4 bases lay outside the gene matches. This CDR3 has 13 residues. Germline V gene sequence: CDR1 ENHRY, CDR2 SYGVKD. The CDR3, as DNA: TGTGCCATCGGCACAGGGGGGAATCAGCCCCAGCATTTT. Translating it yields CAIGTGGNQPQHF.

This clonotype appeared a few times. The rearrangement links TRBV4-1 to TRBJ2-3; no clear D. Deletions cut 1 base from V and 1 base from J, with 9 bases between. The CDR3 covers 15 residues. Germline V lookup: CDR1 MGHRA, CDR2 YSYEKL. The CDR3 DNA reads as TGCGCCAGCAGCCAAGTTAGAGGTGGCACAGATACGCAGTATTTT. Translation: CASSQVRGGTDTQYF.

CDR3 sequence: CATRGPNTEAFF. DNA of the CDR3: TGTGCCACCAGGGGGCCGAACACTGAAGCTTTCTTT. This chain links TRBV24-1 with TRBJ1-1; D might be TRBD1 (5 bases). The length of the CDR3 is 12 residues. Deletions cut 7 bases from V and 1 base from J, with 6 bases between. Germline V gene lookup returns CDR1 KGHDR and CDR2 SFDVKD.

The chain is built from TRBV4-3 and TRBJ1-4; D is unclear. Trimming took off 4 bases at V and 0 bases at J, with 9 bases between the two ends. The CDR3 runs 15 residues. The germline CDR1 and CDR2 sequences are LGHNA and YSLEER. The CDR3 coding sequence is TGCGCCAGCAGCCCGAAGAGTACAACTAATGAAAAACTGTTTTTT. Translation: CASSPKSTTNEKLFF.

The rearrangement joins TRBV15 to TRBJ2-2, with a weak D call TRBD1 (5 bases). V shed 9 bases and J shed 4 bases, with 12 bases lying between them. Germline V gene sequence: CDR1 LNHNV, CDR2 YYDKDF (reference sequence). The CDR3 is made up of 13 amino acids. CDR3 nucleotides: TGTGCCACGGATCAGGGTCCCACCGGGGAGCTGTTTTTT. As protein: CATDQGPTGELFF.

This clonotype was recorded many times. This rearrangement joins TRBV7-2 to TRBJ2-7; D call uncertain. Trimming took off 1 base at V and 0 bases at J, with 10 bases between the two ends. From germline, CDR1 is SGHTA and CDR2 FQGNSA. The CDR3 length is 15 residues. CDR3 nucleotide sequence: TGTGCCAGCAGCTTAGGACCGATGAGCTCCTACGAGCAGTACTTC. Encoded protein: CASSLGPMSSYEQYF.

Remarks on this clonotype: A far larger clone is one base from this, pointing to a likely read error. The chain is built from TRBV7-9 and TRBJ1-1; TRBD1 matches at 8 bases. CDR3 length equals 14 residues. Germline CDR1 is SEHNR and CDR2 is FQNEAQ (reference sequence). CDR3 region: CAGSLTGVNTEAFF. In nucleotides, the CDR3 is TGTGCCGGCAGCTTGACAGGGGTGAACACTGAAGCTTTCTTT.

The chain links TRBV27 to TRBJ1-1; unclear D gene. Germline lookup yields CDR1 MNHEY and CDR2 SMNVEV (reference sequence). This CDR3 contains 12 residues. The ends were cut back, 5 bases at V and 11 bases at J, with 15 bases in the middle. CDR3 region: CASSLPGGPAFF. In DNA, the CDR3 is TGTGCCAGCAGTCTACCAGGAGGGCCGGCTTTCTTT.

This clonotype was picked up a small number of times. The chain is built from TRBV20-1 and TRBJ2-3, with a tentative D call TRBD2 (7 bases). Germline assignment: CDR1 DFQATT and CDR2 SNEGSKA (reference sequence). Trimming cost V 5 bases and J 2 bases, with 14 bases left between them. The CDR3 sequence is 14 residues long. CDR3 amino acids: CSASRGGDTDTQYF. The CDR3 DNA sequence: TGCAGTGCTTCAAGGGGGGGAGACACAGATACGCAGTATTTT.

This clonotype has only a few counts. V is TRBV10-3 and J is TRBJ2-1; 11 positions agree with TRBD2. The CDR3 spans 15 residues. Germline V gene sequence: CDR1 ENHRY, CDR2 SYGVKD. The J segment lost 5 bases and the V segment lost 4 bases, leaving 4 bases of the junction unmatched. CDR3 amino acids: CAISVAGGPNNEQFF. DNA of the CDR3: TGTGCCATCAGTGTAGCGGGGGGGCCGAACAATGAGCAGTTCTTC.

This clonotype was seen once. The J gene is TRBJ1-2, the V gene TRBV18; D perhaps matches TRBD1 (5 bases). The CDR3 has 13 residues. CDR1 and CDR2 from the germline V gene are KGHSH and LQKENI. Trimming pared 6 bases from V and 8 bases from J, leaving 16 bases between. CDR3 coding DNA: TGTGCCAGCTCTCTTCGGGACGATGAGGGCTACACCTTC. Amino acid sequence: CASSLRDDEGYTF.

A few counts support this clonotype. The CDR3 DNA sequence: TGTGCCAGCAGCTTGACTTACGGGACAGATACGCAGTATTTT. Translated: CASSLTYGTDTQYF. The chain uses TRBV11-1 and TRBJ2-3, with D unclear. The CDR3 spans 14 residues. Germline V CDR1 and CDR2: SGHAT, FQDESV (reference sequence). V dropped 3 bases and J dropped 3 bases, with 10 bases sitting between them.

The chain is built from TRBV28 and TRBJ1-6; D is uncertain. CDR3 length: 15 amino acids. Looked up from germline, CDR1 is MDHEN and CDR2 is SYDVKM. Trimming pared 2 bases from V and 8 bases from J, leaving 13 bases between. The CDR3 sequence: CASSLTPKVDSPLHF. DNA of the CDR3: TGTGCCAGCAGTTTAACACCTAAGGTGGATTCACCCCTCCACTTT.

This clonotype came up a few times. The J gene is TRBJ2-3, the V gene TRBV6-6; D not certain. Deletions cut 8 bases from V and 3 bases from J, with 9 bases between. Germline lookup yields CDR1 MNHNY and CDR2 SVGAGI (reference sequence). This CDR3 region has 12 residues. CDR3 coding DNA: TGTGCCAGCGAAGTGGGGACAGATACGCAGTATTTT. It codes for CASEVGTDTQYF.

Here the CDR3 DNA reads TGCAGTGCTTCCTCTGGGCTAGCGGGCCAGGATACGCAGTATTTT. It encodes CSASSGLAGQDTQYF. The chain has TRBV20-1 and TRBJ2-3, with 8 bases that match TRBD2. Germline CDR1 reads DFQATT; CDR2 reads SNEGSKA (reference sequence). The J segment lost 6 bases and the V segment lost 5 bases, leaving 13 bases of the junction unmatched. This CDR3 region has 15 residues.

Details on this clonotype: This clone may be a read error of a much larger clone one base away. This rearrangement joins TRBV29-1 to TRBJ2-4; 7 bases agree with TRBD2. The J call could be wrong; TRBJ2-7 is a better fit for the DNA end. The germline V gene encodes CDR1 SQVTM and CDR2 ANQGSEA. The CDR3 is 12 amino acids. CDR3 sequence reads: CSVAPGGYEQYF. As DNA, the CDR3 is TGCAGCGTTGCCCCGGGGGGCTACGAGCAGTACTTC.

The CDR3 coding sequence is TGTGCCAGCAGTTTCCAGGGGACGGAAAACTACAATGAGCAGTTCTTC. Protein: CASSFQGTENYNEQFF. The chain uses TRBV12-3 or TRBV12-4 and TRBJ2-1; weak D call: TRBD1 (6 bases). This CDR3 has 16 residues. The V gene lost 3 bases and the J gene lost 3 bases, with 15 bases spanning the gap.

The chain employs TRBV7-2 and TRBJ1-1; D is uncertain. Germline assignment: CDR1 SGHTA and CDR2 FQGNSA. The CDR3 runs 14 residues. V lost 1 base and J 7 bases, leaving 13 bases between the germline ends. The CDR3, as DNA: TGTGCCAGCAGCTTAGGGCCCGGGCTTAATGAAGCTTTCTTT. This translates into CASSLGPGLNEAFF.

The CDR3 DNA is TGCAGCGTTGGGGGGACAGGGTTCATCCTGAACACTGAAGCTTTCTTT. It is translated as CSVGGTGFILNTEAFF. The genes are TRBV29-1 and TRBJ1-1, with 9 bases matching TRBD1. Germline V CDR1 and CDR2: SQVTM, ANQGSEA. This CDR3 is built from 16 residues. With V trimmed by 4 bases and J by 0 bases, 9 bases remained unmatched.

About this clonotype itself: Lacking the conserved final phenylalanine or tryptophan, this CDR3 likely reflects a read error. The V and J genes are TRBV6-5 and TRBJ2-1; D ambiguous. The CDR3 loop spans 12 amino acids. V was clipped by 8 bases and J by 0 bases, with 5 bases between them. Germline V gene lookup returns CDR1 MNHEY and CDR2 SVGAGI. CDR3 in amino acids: CASGYSYNEQFV. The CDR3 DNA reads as TGTGCCAGCGGGTACTCCTACAATGAGCAGTTCGTC.

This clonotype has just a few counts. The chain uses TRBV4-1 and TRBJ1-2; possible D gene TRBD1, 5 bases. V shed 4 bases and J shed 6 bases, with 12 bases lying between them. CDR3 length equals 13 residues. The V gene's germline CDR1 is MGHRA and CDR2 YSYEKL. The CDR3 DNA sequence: TGCGCCAGCAGCCGGGACGGGGCTAATGGCTACACCTTC. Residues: CASSRDGANGYTF.

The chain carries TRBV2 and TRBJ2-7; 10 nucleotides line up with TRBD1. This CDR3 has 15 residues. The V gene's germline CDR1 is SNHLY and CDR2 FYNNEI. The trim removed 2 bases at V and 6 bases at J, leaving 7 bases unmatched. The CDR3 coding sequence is TGTGCCAGCAGTGAAAGACAGGGGGCGGGTTCCGAGCAGTACTTC. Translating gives CASSERQGAGSEQYF.

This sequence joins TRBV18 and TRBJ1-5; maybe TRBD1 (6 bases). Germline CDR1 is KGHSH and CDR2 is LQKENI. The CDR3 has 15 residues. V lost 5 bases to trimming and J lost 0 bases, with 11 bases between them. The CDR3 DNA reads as TGTGCCAGCTCAGAGGGGACATATAGCAATCAGCCCCAGCATTTT. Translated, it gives CASSEGTYSNQPQHF.

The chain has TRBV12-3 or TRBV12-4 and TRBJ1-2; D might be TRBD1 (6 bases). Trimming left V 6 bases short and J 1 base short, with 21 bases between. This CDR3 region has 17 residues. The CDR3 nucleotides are TGTGCCAGCAGCCAAGGCAGGGGAAGTTATGGTAACTATGGCTACACCTTC. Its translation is CASSQGRGSYGNYGYTF.

As DNA, the CDR3 is TGCAGCGTCCACTCTAACACGAACACTGAAGCTTTCTTT. Translating it yields CSVHSNTNTEAFF. This sequence joins TRBV29-1 and TRBJ1-1; D is unresolved. Germline V CDR1 and CDR2: SQVTM, ANQGSEA. V was shortened by 6 bases and J by 1 base, with 12 bases between the two germline ends. This CDR3 region has 13 residues.